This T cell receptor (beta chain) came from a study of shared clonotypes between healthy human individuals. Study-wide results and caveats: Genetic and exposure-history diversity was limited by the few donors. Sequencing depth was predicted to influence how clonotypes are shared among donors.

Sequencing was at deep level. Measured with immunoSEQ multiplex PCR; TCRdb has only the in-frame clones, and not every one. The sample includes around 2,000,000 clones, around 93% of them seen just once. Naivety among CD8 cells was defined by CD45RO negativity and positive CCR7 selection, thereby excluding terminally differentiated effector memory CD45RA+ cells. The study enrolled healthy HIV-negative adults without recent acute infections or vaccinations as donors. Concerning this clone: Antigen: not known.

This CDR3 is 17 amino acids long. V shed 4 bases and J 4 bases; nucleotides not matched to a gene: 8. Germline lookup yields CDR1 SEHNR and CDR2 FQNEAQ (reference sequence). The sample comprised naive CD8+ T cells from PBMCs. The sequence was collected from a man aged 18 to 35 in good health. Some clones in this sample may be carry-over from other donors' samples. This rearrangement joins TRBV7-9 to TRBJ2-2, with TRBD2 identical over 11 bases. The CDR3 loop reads CASSWVAGGPRTGELFF. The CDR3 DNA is TGTGCCAGCAGCTGGGTAGCGGGAGGGCCTCGCACCGGGGAGCTGTTTTTT.